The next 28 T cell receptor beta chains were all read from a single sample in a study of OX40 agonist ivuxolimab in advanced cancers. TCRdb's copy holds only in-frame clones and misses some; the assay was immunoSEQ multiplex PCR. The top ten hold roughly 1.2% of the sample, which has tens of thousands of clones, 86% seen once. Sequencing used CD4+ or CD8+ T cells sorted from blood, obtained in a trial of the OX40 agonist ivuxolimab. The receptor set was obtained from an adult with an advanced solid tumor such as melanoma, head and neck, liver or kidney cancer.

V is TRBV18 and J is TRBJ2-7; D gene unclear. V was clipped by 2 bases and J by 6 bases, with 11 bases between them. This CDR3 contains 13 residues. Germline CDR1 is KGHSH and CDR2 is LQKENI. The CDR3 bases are TGTGCCAGCTCACCAGGCAGTAATGGCGAGCAGTACTTC. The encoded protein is CASSPGSNGEQYF.

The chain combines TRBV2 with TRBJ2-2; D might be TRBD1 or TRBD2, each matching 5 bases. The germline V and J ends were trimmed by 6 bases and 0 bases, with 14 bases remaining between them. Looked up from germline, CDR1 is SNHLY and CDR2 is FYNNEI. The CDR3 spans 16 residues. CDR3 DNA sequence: TGTGCCAGCAGCCCGGGACCGAATGCGAACACCGGGGAGCTGTTTTTT. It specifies CASSPGPNANTGELFF. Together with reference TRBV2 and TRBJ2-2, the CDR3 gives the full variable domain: EPEVTQTPSHQVTQMGQEVILRCVPISNHLYFYWYRQILGQKVEFLVSFYNNEISEKSEIFDDQFSVERPDGSNFTLKIRSTKLEDSAMYFCASSPGPNANTGELFFGEGSRLTVL.

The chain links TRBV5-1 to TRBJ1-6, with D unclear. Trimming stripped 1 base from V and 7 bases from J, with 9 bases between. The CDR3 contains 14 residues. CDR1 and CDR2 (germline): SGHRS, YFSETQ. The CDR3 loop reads CASSLMGSNSPLHF. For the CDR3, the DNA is TGCGCCAGCAGCTTGATGGGGTCCAATTCACCCCTCCACTTT.

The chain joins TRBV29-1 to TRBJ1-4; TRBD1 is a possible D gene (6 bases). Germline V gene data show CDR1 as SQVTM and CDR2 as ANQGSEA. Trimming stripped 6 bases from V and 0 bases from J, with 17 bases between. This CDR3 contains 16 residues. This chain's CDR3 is CSVPGGGDSTNEKLFF. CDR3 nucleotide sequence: TGCAGCGTCCCGGGGGGGGGCGATTCAACTAATGAAAAACTGTTTTTT.

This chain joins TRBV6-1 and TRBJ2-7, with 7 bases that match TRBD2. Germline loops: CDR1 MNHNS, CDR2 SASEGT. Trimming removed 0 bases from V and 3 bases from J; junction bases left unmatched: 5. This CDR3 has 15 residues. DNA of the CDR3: TGTGCCAGCAGTGAAGCGATAGCGGGCGGCTACGAGCAGTACTTC. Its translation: CASSEAIAGGYEQYF.

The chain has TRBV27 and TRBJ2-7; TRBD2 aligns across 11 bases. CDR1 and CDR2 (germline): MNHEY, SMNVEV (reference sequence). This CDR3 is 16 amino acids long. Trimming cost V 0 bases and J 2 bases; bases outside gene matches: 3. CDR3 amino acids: CASSLSIAGGAYEQYF. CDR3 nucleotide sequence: TGTGCCAGCAGTTTATCTATAGCGGGAGGGGCCTACGAGCAGTACTTC.

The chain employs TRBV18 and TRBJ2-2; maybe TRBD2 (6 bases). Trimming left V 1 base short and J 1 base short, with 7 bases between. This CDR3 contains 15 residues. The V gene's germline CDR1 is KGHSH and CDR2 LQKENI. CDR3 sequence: CASSPQGLNTGELFF. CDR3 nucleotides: TGTGCCAGCTCACCACAGGGACTGAACACCGGGGAGCTGTTTTTT. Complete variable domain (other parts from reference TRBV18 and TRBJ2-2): NAGVMQNPRHLVRRRGQEARLRCSPMKGHSHVYWYRQLPEEGLKFMVYLQKENIIDESGMPKERFSAEFPKEGPSILRIQQVVRGDSAAYFCASSPQGLNTGELFFGEGSRLTVL.

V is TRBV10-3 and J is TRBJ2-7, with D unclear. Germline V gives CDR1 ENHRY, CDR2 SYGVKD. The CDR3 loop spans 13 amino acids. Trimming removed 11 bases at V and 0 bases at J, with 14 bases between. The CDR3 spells CAVQLGGSYEQYF. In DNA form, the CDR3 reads TGTGCCGTTCAACTTGGCGGCTCCTACGAGCAGTACTTC.

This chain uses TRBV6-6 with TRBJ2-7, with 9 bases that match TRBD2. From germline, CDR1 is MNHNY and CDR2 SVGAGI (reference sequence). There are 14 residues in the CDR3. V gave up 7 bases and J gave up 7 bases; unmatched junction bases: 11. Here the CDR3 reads CASTTRREGDEQYF. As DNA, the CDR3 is TGTGCCAGCACCACGAGGCGGGAGGGGGATGAGCAGTACTTC.

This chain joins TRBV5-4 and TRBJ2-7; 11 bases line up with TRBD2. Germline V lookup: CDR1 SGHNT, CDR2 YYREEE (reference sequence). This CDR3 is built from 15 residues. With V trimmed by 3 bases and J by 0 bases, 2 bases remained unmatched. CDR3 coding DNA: TGTGCCAGCAGCTCCGGGACTAGCGGCTCCTACGAGCAGTACTTC. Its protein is CASSSGTSGSYEQYF.

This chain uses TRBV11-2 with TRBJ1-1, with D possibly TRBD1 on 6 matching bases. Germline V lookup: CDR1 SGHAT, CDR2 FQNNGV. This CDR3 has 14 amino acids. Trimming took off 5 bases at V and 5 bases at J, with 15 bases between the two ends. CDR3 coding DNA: TGTGCCAGCAGCCCGAGGACAGATCGGACTGAAGCTTTCTTT. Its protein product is CASSPRTDRTEAFF.

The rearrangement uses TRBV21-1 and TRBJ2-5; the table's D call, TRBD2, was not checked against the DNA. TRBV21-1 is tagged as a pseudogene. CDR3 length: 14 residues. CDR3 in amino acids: CASIPLAGQETQYF. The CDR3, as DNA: TGTGCCAGCATCCCTCTAGCGGGGCAAGAGACCCAGTACTTC.

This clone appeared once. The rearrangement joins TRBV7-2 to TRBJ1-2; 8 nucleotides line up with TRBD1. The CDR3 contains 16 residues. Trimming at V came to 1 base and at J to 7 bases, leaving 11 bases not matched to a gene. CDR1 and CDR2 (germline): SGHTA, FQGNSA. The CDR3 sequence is CASSLVVQGALFGYTF. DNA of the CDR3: TGTGCCAGCAGCTTAGTCGTTCAGGGGGCCCTGTTTGGCTACACCTTC.

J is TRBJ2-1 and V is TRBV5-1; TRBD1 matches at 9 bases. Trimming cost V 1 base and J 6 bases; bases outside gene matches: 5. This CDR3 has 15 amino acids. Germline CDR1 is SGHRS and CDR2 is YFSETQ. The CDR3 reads CASSLSGQGLNEQFF. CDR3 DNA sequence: TGCGCCAGCAGCTTGTCGGGACAGGGCCTCAATGAGCAGTTCTTC.

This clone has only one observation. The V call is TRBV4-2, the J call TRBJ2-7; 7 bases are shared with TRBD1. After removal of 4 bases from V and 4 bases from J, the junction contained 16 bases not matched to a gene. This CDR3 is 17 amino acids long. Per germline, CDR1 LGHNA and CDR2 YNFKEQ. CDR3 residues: CASSPHEQGFGGYEQYF. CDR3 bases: TGTGCCAGCAGCCCGCATGAACAGGGGTTTGGAGGTTACGAGCAGTACTTC.

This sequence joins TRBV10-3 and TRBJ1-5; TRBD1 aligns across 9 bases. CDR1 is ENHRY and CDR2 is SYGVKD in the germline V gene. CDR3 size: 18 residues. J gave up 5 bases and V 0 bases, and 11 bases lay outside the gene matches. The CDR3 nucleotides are TGTGCCATCAGTGAGTCTGGGACAGGGTCGGCGGGTCATCAGCCCCAGCATTTT. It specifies CAISESGTGSAGHQPQHF.

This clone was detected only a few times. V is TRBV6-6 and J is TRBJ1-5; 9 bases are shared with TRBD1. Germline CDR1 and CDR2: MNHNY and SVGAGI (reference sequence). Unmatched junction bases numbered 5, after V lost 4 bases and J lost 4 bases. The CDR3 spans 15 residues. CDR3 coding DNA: TGTGCCAGCAGTTTAGACAGGGGGAGAAATCAGCCCCAGCATTTT. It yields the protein CASSLDRGRNQPQHF.

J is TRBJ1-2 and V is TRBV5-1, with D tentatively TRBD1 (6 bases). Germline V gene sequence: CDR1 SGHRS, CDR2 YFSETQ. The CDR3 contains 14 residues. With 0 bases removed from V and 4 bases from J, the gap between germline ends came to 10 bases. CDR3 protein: CASSLGTDAYGYTF. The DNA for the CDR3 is TGCGCCAGCAGCTTGGGGACAGATGCCTATGGCTACACCTTC. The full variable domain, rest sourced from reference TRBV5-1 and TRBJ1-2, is KAGVTQTPRYLIKTRGQQVTLSCSPISGHRSVSWYQQTPGQGLQFLFEYFSETQRNKGNFPGRFSGRQFSNSRSEMNVSTLELGDSALYLCASSLGTDAYGYTFGSGTRLTVV.

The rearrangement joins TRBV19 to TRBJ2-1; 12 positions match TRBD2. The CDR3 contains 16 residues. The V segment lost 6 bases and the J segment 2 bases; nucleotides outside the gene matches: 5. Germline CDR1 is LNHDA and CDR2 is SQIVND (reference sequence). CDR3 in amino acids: CASSRLAGEAYNEQFF. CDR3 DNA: TGTGCCAGTAGCCGACTAGCGGGAGAAGCCTACAATGAGCAGTTCTTC. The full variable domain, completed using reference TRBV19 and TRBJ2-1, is DGGITQSPKYLFRKEGQNVTLSCEQNLNHDAMYWYRQDPGQGLRLIYYSQIVNDFQKGDIAEGYSVSREKKESFPLTVTSAQKNPTAFYLCASSRLAGEAYNEQFFGPGTRLTVL.

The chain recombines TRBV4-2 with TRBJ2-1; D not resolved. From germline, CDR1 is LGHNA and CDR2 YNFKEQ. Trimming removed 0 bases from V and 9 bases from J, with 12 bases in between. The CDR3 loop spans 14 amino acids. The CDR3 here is CASSQDGLEAEQFF. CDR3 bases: TGTGCCAGCAGCCAAGATGGCCTAGAAGCTGAGCAGTTCTTC.

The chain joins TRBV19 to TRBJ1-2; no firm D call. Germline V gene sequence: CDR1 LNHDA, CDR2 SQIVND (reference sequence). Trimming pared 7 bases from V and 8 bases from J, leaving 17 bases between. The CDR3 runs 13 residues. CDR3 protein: CASKKVEVGGYTF. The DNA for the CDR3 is TGTGCCAGTAAAAAGGTGGAGGTCGGGGGCTACACCTTC.

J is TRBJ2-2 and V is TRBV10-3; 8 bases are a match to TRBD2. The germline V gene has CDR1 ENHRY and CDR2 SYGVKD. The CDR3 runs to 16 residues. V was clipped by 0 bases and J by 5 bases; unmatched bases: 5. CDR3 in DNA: TGTGCCATCAGTGAGTCGAGCGGGAGTCAGACCGGGGAGCTGTTTTTT. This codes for CAISESSGSQTGELFF.

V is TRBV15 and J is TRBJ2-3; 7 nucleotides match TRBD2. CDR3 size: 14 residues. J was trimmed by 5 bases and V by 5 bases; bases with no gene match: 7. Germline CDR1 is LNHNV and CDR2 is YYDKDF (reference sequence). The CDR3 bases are TGTGCCACCAGCGGTGGGCTAGCGGAAGATACGCAGTATTTT. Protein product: CATSGGLAEDTQYF.

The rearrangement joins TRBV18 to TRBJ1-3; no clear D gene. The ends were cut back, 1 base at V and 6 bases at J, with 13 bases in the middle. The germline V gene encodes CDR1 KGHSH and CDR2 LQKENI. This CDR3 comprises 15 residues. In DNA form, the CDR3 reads TGTGCCAGCTCACCACAGGCCGGGTCGGAAAACACCATATATTTT. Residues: CASSPQAGSENTIYF.

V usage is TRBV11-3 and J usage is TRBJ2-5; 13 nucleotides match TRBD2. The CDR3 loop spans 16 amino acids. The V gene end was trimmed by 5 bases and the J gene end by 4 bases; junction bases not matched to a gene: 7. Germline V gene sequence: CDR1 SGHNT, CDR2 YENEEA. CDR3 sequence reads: CASSRLAGGAGETQYF. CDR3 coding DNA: TGTGCCAGCAGCAGACTAGCGGGAGGAGCAGGAGAGACCCAGTACTTC.

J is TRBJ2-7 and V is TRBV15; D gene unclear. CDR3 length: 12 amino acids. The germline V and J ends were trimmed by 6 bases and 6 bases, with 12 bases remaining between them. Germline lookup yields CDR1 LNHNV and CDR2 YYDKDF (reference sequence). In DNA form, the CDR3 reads TGTGCCACCAGTAAGGGTGCCGGCGAGCAGTACTTC. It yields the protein CATSKGAGEQYF. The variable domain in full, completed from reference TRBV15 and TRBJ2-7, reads DAMVIQNPRYQVTQFGKPVTLSCSQTLNHNVMYWYQQKSSQAPKLLFHYYDKDFNNEADTPDNFQSRRPNTSFCFLDIRSPGLGDTAMYLCATSKGAGEQYFGPGTRLTVT.

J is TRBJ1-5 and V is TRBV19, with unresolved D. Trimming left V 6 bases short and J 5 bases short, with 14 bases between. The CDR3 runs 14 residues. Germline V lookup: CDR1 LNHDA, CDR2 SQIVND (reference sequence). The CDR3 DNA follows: TGTGCCAGTAGGAGGCTCACAAGCGATCAGCCCCAGCATTTT. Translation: CASRRLTSDQPQHF.

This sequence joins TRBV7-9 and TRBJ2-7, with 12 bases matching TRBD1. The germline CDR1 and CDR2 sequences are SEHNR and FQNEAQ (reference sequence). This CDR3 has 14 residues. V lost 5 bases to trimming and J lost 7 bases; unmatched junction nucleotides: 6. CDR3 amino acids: CASSPGTGGREQYF. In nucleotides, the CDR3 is TGTGCCAGCAGCCCGGGGACAGGGGGCAGGGAGCAGTACTTC.